This T cell receptor beta chain was sequenced during a study of graft-versus-host responses after intestinal transplantation. Study results and limitations: Allografts from individuals with graft-donor T cell macrochimerism displayed high graft-versus-host to host-versus-graft clonal ratios. HvG clone declines early post-transplant were associated with peak circulating GvH levels. GvH clones were identified in recipient marrow, with some first appearing in ileum or blood.

By share of the sample, this clone is medium-sized. The authors sorted proliferating CFSE-low CD3+CD4+ and CD3+CD8+ responders after the reaction. Trimming cost V 5 bases and J 5 bases; bases outside gene matches: 7. Germline V gene data show CDR1 as SGHTA and CDR2 as FQGNSA. This CDR3 comprises 14 residues. The protocol was immunoSEQ multiplex PCR, while the TCRdb copy is restricted to in-frame clones and leaves out a portion. Here the sample spans some 11,000 clones, about 33% being singletons. The TCR originated in a human patient who was an organ donor for intestinal transplantation. V and J are TRBV7-2 and TRBJ1-1, with TRBD1 matching 8 bases. Source: alloreactive CD4+ T cells from a mixed lymphocyte reaction culture, taken before transplantation. As to subset: CFSE-low proliferating T cells sorted from approximately 6-day pre-transplant mixed lymphocyte reaction (GvH or HvG direction). The CDR3 DNA reads as TGTGCCAGCAGCCAAGACAGGGGACGGACTGAAGCTTTCTTT. Translated, it gives CASSQDRGRTEAFF. Looking up the rest from reference TRBV7-2 and TRBJ1-1 gives the full variable domain: GAGVSQSPSNKVTEKGKDVELRCDPISGHTALYWYRQSLGQGLEFLIYFQGNSAPDKSGLPSDRFSAERTGGSVSTLTIQRTQQEDSAVYLCASSQDRGRTEAFFGQGTRLTVV.